This passage covers 8 T cell receptor beta chains from one sample sequenced in a study of response to subunit inactivated influenza vaccine. TCRdb itself ran the RT-PCR reads through MiXCR, one entry per CDR3 protein. The sample yields some 600,000 distinct CDR3 sequences, 11% to 15% seen once. Sequences were derived from PBMCs from blood, sampled around two weeks before vaccination. These receptors were collected from a man aged 45-60 years who received an inactivated influenza vaccine.

The chain employs TRBV20-1 and TRBJ2-7, with TRBD1 identical over 9 bases. The CDR3 runs 14 residues. CDR1 DFQATT and CDR2 SNEGSKA come from the germline V gene (reference sequence). V shed 6 bases and J 5 bases; nucleotides not matched to a gene: 11. CDR3 residues: CSAETGTGFNEQYF. CDR3 coding DNA: TGCAGTGCCGAAACCGGGACAGGGTTCAACGAGCAGTACTTC.

The rearrangement links TRBV25-1 to TRBJ2-7; TRBD1 matches 9 bases. Trimming removed 6 bases from V and 5 bases from J; junction bases left unmatched: 17. CDR3 length equals 17 residues. Germline V lookup: CDR1 MGHDK, CDR2 SYGVNS. The CDR3 loop is CASRTSTGQGRLDEQYF. The CDR3 region has the DNA TGTGCCAGCAGAACTTCCACGGGACAGGGAAGGTTGGACGAGCAGTACTTC.

V is TRBV12-3 or TRBV12-4 and J is TRBJ2-3; D is uncertain. The CDR3 covers 12 residues. Trimming left V 3 bases short and J 6 bases short, with 7 bases between. CDR3 amino acids: CASSFLGDTQYF. In nucleotides, the CDR3 is TGTGCCAGCAGTTTCTTGGGGGATACGCAGTATTTT.

This clonotype appeared a few times. The V gene is TRBV11-2, the J gene TRBJ2-1; D unresolved. This CDR3 is built from 13 residues. The germline gives CDR1 SGHAT, CDR2 FQNNGV. Trimming took 1 base from V and 5 from J, leaving 6 bases between them. CDR3 residues: CASSLVLDNEQFF. CDR3 DNA sequence: TGTGCCAGCAGCTTAGTTTTGGACAATGAGCAGTTCTTC.

This clonotype came up many times. This rearrangement joins TRBV5-5 to TRBJ2-5; 9 bases match TRBD1. V lost 4 bases and J lost 2; bases outside the gene matches: 6. This CDR3 is built from 15 residues. CDR1 and CDR2 (germline): SGHKS, YYEKEE (reference sequence). The CDR3 loop reads CASSPRTGAQETQYF. CDR3 sequence (DNA): TGTGCCAGCAGCCCCAGGACAGGGGCACAAGAGACCCAGTACTTC.

This clonotype has more than one count but fewer than ten. The CDR3 DNA sequence: TGTGCCAGCAGCTTAAGCAGTCCTACCTATTCCTACGAGCAGTACTTC. Translation gives CASSLSSPTYSYEQYF. This chain uses TRBV7-2 with TRBJ2-7; D is undetermined. CDR1 and CDR2 (germline): SGHTA, FQGNSA. CDR3 size: 16 residues. Deletions cut 2 bases from V and 1 base from J, with 15 bases between.

The CDR3 loop reads CASSLGTRDEGAFF. The DNA of the CDR3 is TGCGCCAGCAGCCTGGGGACAAGGGATGAGGGGGCTTTCTTT. V gene TRBV5-1 combines with J gene TRBJ1-1, with D possibly TRBD1 on 6 matching bases. The CDR3 length is 14 residues. V was trimmed by 4 bases and J by 11 bases, leaving 21 bases between them. Per the germline V gene, CDR1 is SGHRS and CDR2 is YFSETQ.

This clonotype has only a few counts. The chain combines TRBV20-1 with TRBJ2-5; possible D gene TRBD2, 6 bases. The V end was cut by 3 bases, the J end by 5 bases, with 13 bases between. Germline CDR1 DFQATT, CDR2 SNEGSKA (reference sequence). The CDR3 has 13 residues. The CDR3 DNA follows: TGCAGTGCTAGGGACGGGAGCCTGGAGACCCAGTACTTC. It encodes CSARDGSLETQYF.